This TCR beta chain came from a study of OX40 agonist ivuxolimab in advanced cancers. Context from the whole study: Ivuxolimab, which targeted the costimulatory receptor OX40 (CD134), was an agonistic, fully human IgG2 monoclonal antibody. Of the 50 or so patients in dose escalation, about 20 had hepatocellular carcinoma, about 15 had melanoma, 9 had renal cell carcinoma and 9 had head and neck cancer. The paper describes the monotherapy dose-escalation part (N of about 52 patients) of the phase I trial of ivuxolimab. Peripheral TCRbeta sequencing was intended to test whether TCR sequence diversity was altered and clonal T-cell expansion was caused by ivuxolimab. The dose-escalation cohort was around 84% male with a mean age of approximately 59 years, ranging from 23 to 79. Three dose-escalation patients achieved partial responses, one with hepatocellular carcinoma and two with cutaneous melanoma. Intravenous ivuxolimab was administered to patients every 2 weeks at six dose levels: 0.01, 0.1, 0.3, 1.5, 3 and 10 mg/kg. Patients were allowed to have had prior anti-PD-1, anti-PD-L1 or anti-CTLA-4 therapy, and approximately 40% of the dose-escalation patients had previously received checkpoint inhibitors.

Genomic DNA was isolated from the sorted cells so that the TCRbeta CDR3 region could be sequenced. The immunoSEQ Assay was used to sequence the TCRbeta CDR3 regions. TCRdb took this table from immuneACCESS and kept in-frame rearrangements with V and J called. Such tables lack part of the clones; where checked against another copy, unresolved V genes explain under half of the gap, and the rest is unexplained. The sample contains roughly 67,000 clones, about 90% of them found a single time. The ten largest clones add up to about 4% of the sample. Study-level results and caveats: Which antigens the clonally expanded peripheral T cells were specific for was not determined. Low levels of normalized T-cell clonal expansion were also seen in some patients who did not respond. At doses of 0.1 to 3.0 mg/kg, clonal expansion of both CD4+ and CD8+ T cells in blood was seen between baseline and week 6. On average, CD8+ T cells showed more expanded clones than CD4+ T cells after ivuxolimab. In partial responders in the 0.1-3.0 mg/kg groups, normalized peripheral clonal expansion was found to be among the lowest, especially among CD8+ T cells.

This clone was detected only once. The target of this receptor is not known. The sample holds no much larger clone one base away, and base qualities are not on file. Via the germline V gene, CDR1 is SGHDN and CDR2 FVKESK. V is pruned by 4 bases and J by 3 bases, leaving 4 bases of the junction without a gene match. Including the terminal cysteine and phenylalanine, the CDR3 comprises 15 residues. CDR3 DNA is the only sequence kept; it has 45 bases, read in frame from the first base. Patients with autoimmune disease history or receiving systemic immunosuppression were excluded from the trial. Peripheral blood for TCR sequencing was drawn from every dose cohort at baseline, at cycle 4 day 1 and at cycle 7 day 1. Samples were obtained from an open-label, multicenter, first-in-human phase I dose-escalation trial of ivuxolimab. The trial enrolled adults with locally advanced or metastatic head and neck squamous cell, hepatocellular, melanoma or renal cell carcinoma. Before TCR sequencing, CD4+ and CD8+ T cells were separately sorted from peripheral blood.

This sample comprised CD4+ or CD8+ T cells sorted from blood, obtained in a trial of the OX40 agonist ivuxolimab. The sequence derives from an adult with an advanced solid tumor such as melanoma, head and neck, liver or kidney cancer. The rearrangement combines TRBV14 with TRBJ2-3, with 10 bases matching TRBD1. The bases read TGTGCCAGCAGCCGGGACAGGGGAAGGACAGATACGCAGTATTTT. It specifies CASSRDRGRTDTQYF.